The clone carrying this TCR beta chain was observed a handful of times. What it binds is unknown. Per germline, CDR1 SGHAT and CDR2 FQNNGV. Trimming removed 1 base at V and 7 bases at J, with 10 bases between. The CDR3 has 14 residues. Sequenced by immunoSEQ multiplex PCR; TCRdb stores in-frame clones only, minus some. The sample yields about 300,000 clones, under 70% seen once. This entry is derived from a study of cytotoxic CD8 clonotypes in ibrutinib-treated CLL. Study-wide points: Samples were collected at differing times from sustained-remission and progressing patients.

This chain joins TRBV11-2 and TRBJ2-2; D gene unclear. The sequenced sample was PBMCs, obtained after 36 months of ibrutinib treatment. The sequence was obtained from a human donor with chronic lymphocytic leukemia. CDR3 loop: CASSLALVIGELFF. The CDR3 DNA follows: TGTGCCAGCAGCTTAGCGTTGGTTATCGGGGAGCTGTTTTTT. The full variable domain, with the rest looked up from reference TRBV11-2 and TRBJ2-2, is EAGVAQSPRYKIIEKRQSVAFWCNPISGHATLYWYQQILGQGPKLLIQFQNNGVVDDSQLPKDRFSAERLKGVDSTLKIQPAKLEDSAVYLCASSLALVIGELFFGEGSRLTVL.